This entry concerns a single T cell receptor (beta chain). The record originates from a study of blood T cell repertoires in COVID-19. In the study's own analysis: Quantification of nucleated cells was approximated via reference gene primer amplification. Assay used: immunoSEQ multiplex PCR; TCRdb lists only in-frame clones, some missing. The DNA was the basis for D and trimming; V, J and clone size are from that table. Among about 380,000 clones listed, 88% were seen once. Participants came from 24 US areas, aged about 18 to 100 years. Germline V lookup: CDR1 KGHDR, CDR2 SFDVKD. V lost 2 bases and J lost 9; bases outside the gene matches: 14. CDR3 length: 18 residues.

The rearrangement joins TRBV24-1 to TRBJ2-7, with 14 nucleotides matching TRBD2. The origin of this receptor is a woman aged 18-29 years who had recovered from COVID-19. The specimen was PBMCs or T cells enriched from blood (not recorded which). The CDR3 nucleotides read TGTGCCACCAGTGATTCTCGGGGACTAGCGGGGGACCTACGCGGGCAGTACTTC. Translated: CATSDSRGLAGDLRGQYF.